This T cell receptor (beta chain) was identified during a study of blood T cells in healthy people across ages. V was clipped by 4 bases and J by 4 bases, with 12 bases between them. The CDR3 consists of 13 residues. The germline V gene has CDR1 SQVTM and CDR2 ANQGSEA. Primers used in a second PCR of about 6 to 11 cycles were a sample-barcoded 5' primer and a J-beta primer mix. Each cDNA molecule carried a tag from a template-switch adaptor that contained 12 random nucleotides. TCRdb independently ran MiXCR on the 5' RACE reads; one entry per CDR3 protein. Here the sample spans roughly 680,000 distinct CDR3 sequences, 20% to 25% being singletons. Study-wide findings and caveats: Unsorted PBMC input precluded a conclusive naive versus antigen-experienced comparison. Long-lived donors had more naive CD4+ cells and higher diversity than aged donors.

Researchers report isolating at least 6.5 million PBMCs per sample. The table lists this clonotype with many counts. Antigen: not known. The clonotype originates from a man in his 70s in good health. The chain is built from TRBV29-1 and TRBJ2-3, with D perhaps TRBD1 (6 bases). Specimen: blood. CDR3 protein: CSVGGRVPDTQYF. The CDR3 region has the DNA TGCAGCGTTGGGGGGCGGGTTCCAGATACGCAGTATTTT.